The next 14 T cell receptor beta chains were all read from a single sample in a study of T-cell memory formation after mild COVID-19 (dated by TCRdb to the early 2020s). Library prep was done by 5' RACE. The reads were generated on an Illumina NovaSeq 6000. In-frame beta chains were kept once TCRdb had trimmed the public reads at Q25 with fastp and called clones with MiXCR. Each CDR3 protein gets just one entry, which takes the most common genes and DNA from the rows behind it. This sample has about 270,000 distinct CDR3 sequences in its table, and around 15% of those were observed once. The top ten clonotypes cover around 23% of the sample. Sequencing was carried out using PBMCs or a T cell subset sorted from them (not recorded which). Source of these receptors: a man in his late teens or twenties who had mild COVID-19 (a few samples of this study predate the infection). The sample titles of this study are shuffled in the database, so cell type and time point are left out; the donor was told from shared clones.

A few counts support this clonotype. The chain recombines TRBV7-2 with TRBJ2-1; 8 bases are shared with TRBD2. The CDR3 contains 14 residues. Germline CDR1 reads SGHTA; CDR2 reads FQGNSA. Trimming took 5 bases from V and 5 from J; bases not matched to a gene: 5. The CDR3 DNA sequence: TGTGCCAGCAGCGGCGGGGGGAGAGACAATGAGCAGTTCTTC. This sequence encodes CASSGGGRDNEQFF. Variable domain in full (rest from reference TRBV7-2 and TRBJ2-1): GAGVSQSPSNKVTEKGKDVELRCDPISGHTALYWYRQSLGQGLEFLIYFQGNSAPDKSGLPSDRFSAERTGGSVSTLTIQRTQQEDSAVYLCASSGGGRDNEQFFGPGTRLTVL.

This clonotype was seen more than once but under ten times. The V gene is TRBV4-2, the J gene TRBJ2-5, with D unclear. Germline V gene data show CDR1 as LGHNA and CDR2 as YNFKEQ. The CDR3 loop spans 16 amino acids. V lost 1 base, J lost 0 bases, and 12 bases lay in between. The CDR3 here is CASSQGRRANQETQYF. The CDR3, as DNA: TGTGCCAGCAGCCAAGGACGGAGAGCTAACCAAGAGACCCAGTACTTC.

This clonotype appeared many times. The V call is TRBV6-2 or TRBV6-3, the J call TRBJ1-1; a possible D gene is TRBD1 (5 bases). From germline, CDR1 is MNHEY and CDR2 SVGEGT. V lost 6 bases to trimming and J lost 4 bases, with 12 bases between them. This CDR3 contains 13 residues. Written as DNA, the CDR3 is TGTGCCAGCAGCAGGCAGGGAGGCACTGAAGCTTTCTTT. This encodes CASSRQGGTEAFF.

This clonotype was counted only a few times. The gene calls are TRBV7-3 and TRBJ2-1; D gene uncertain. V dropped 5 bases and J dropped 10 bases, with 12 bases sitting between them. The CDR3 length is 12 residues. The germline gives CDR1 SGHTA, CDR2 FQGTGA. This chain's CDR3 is CASSPSTWEQFF. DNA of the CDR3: TGTGCCAGCAGCCCTTCGACATGGGAGCAGTTCTTC.

CDR3 region: CASMPGTASYEQYF. CDR3 coding DNA: TGTGCCAGTATGCCAGGGACGGCGTCCTACGAGCAGTACTTC. The rearrangement uses TRBV10-3 and TRBJ2-7; D is tentatively TRBD1 or TRBD2 (5 bases each). Germline lookup yields CDR1 ENHRY and CDR2 SYGVKD. This CDR3 region has 14 residues. V lost 10 bases and J lost 1, with 17 bases in between.

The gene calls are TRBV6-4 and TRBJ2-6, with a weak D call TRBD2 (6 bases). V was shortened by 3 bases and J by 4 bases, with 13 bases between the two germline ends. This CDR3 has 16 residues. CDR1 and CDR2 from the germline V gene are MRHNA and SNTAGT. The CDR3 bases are TGTGCCAGCAGTGAATTTGGGGGGTCCGGGGCCAACGTCCTGACTTTC. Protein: CASSEFGGSGANVLTF.

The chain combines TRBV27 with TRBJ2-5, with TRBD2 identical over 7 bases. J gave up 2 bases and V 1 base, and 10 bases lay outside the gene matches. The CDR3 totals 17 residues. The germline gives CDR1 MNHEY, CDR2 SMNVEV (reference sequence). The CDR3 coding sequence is TGTGCCAGCAGTTTATGGGGCGAAGGCGGGGGTCAAGAGACCCAGTACTTC. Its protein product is CASSLWGEGGGQETQYF.

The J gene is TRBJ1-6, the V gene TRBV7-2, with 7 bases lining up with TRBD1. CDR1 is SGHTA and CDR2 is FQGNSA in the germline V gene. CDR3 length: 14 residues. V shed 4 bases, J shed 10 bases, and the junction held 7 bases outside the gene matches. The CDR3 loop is CASSWDSVNSPLHF. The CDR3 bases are TGTGCCAGCAGCTGGGACAGTGTGAACTCACCCCTCCACTTT.

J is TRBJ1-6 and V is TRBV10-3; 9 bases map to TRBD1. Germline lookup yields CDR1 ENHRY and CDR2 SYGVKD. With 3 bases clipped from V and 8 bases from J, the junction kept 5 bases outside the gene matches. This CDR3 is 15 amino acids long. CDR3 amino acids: CAISERTGDYSPLHF. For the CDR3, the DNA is TGTGCCATCAGTGAAAGGACAGGGGATTATTCACCCCTCCACTTT.

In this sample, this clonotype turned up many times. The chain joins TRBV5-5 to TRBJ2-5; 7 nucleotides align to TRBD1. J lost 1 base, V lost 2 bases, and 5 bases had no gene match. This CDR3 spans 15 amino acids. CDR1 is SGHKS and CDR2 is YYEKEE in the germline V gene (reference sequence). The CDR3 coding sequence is TGTGCCAGCAGCTTCCCACAGGGGACCCAAGAGACCCAGTACTTC. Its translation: CASSFPQGTQETQYF.

CDR3 protein: CASSQDEGGPHTGELFF. The CDR3 region has the DNA TGTGCCAGCAGCCAAGACGAAGGGGGGCCGCACACCGGGGAGCTGTTTTTT. V gene TRBV3-1 combines with J gene TRBJ2-2, with D perhaps TRBD1 or TRBD2 (6 bases each). Germline loops: CDR1 LGHDT, CDR2 YNNKEL (reference sequence). This CDR3 is 17 amino acids long. Trimming pared 0 bases from V and 3 bases from J, leaving 14 bases between.

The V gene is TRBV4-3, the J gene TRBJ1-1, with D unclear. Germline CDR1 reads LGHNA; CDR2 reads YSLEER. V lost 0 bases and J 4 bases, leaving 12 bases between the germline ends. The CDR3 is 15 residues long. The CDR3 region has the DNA TGCGCCAGCAGCCAAGATAATTCCCTGGCCACTGAAGCTTTCTTT. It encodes CASSQDNSLATEAFF.

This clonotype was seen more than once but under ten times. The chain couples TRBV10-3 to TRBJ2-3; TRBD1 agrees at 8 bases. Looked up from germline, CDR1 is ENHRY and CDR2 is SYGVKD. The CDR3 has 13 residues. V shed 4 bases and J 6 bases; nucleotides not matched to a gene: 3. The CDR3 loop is CAISGTGLDTQYF. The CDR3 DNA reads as TGTGCCATCAGTGGGACAGGGTTGGATACGCAGTATTTT.

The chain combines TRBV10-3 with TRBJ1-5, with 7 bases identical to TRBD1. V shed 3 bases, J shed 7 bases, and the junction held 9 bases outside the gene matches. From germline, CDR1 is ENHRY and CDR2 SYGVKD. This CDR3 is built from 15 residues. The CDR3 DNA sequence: TGTGCCATCAGTGACTCGAGCGGGACAGACCAGCCCCAGCATTTT. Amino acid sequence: CAISDSSGTDQPQHF.